Presented here are 21 T cell receptor beta chains from one specimen sequenced in a study of shared clonotypes between healthy human individuals. The table came from immunoSEQ multiplex PCR; TCRdb's copy has only in-frame clones and leaves some out. This sample has 1 million to 1.2 million clones, with around three quarters found just once. The sample was memory CD4+ T cells from PBMCs. Subset of the sample: CD45RA-negative fraction. The receptor set was obtained from a man aged 18 to 29 in good health. Some clones in this sample may be carry-over from other donors' samples.

This chain joins TRBV10-3 and TRBJ2-1; TRBD2 agrees at 14 bases. CDR1 is ENHRY, CDR2 SYGVKD, per germline. Trimming cost V 6 bases and J 10 bases; bases outside gene matches: 8. The CDR3 length is 15 residues. The CDR3 sequence is CAIRATSGGVLEQFF. CDR3 DNA: TGTGCCATCAGGGCGACTAGCGGGGGGGTTTTGGAGCAGTTCTTC.

V is TRBV2 and J is TRBJ2-3; D perhaps matches TRBD1 (6 bases). The V end lost 8 bases, the J end lost 4 bases, and 7 bases lay between the germline ends. From germline, CDR1 is SNHLY and CDR2 FYNNEI. The CDR3 spans 11 residues. In nucleotides, the CDR3 is TGTGCCAGCGGGGGCGCAGATACGCAGTATTTT. This encodes CASGGADTQYF.

V is TRBV7-4 and J is TRBJ1-5; the D gene is possibly TRBD1 (5 bases). CDR3 length: 14 amino acids. In germline, CDR1 is SGHVT, CDR2 SQSDAQ. V was clipped by 3 bases and J by 5 bases, with 11 bases between them. This chain's CDR3 is CASSFRGVYQPQHF. Written as DNA, the CDR3 is TGTGCCAGCAGCTTCCGGGGGGTTTATCAGCCCCAGCATTTT.

The J gene is TRBJ1-2, the V gene TRBV14; D ambiguous. CDR1 SGHDN and CDR2 FVKESK come from the germline V gene. Trimming took 1 base from V and 6 from J, leaving 9 bases between them. The CDR3 covers 13 residues. The CDR3 region is CASSQVLLHGYTF. In DNA form, the CDR3 reads TGTGCCAGCAGCCAAGTTCTTCTCCATGGCTACACCTTC.

The chain is built from TRBV28 and TRBJ1-2, with D perhaps TRBD1 (5 bases). The CDR3 covers 13 residues. From germline, CDR1 is MDHEN and CDR2 SYDVKM. The ends were cut back, 9 bases at V and 5 bases at J, with 16 bases in the middle. CDR3 sequence: CASQRAGRYGYTF. The DNA for the CDR3 is TGTGCCAGTCAACGCGCGGGGCGTTATGGCTACACCTTC.

This sequence joins TRBV28 and TRBJ2-7, with a possible D match to TRBD2 (6 bases). Germline-derived CDR1 and CDR2 are MDHEN and SYDVKM. V was trimmed by 1 base and J by 0 bases, leaving 16 bases between them. This CDR3 has 17 amino acids. In nucleotides, the CDR3 is TGTGCCAGCAGTTTATTCGATTACGGCGGGGCCTCCTACGAGCAGTACTTC. It codes for CASSLFDYGGASYEQYF.

This chain joins TRBV28 and TRBJ1-1; 7 bases fit TRBD1. The CDR3 loop spans 15 amino acids. Germline CDR1 reads MDHEN; CDR2 reads SYDVKM. With 5 bases clipped from V and 0 bases from J, the junction kept 6 bases outside the gene matches. The CDR3 nucleotides read TGTGCCAGCAGTCAAGGGGGCTCGATGAACACTGAAGCTTTCTTT. The encoded protein is CASSQGGSMNTEAFF.

A single count supports this clone. This same CDR3 is encoded by further DNA sequences in the sample. V usage is TRBV7-8 and J usage is TRBJ1-5; D ambiguous. Trimming left V 0 bases short and J 1 base short, with 7 bases between. The germline CDR1 and CDR2 sequences are SGHVS and FQNEAQ. This CDR3 region has 15 residues. CDR3 region: CASSLALGSNQPQHF. CDR3 bases: TGTGCCAGCAGCTTAGCATTGGGAAGCAATCAGCCCCAGCATTTT.

The chain is built from TRBV28 and TRBJ2-7; the D is unclear. The CDR3 covers 12 residues. Trimming removed 6 bases at V and 2 bases at J, with 8 bases between. Germline V lookup: CDR1 MDHEN, CDR2 SYDVKM. This chain's CDR3 is CASRVGTYEQYF. DNA for the CDR3: TGTGCCAGCAGGGTAGGGACCTACGAGCAGTACTTC.

This clone appeared a single time. The chain has TRBV29-1 and TRBJ2-2; TRBD2 matches 8 bases. Trimming at V came to 6 bases and at J to 4 bases, leaving 4 bases not matched to a gene. The CDR3 runs to 13 residues. From germline, CDR1 is SQVTM and CDR2 ANQGSEA. The CDR3 sequence: CSVQRESTGELFF. The CDR3 coding sequence is TGCAGCGTCCAGCGGGAGAGCACCGGGGAGCTGTTTTTT.

This chain links TRBV6-1 with TRBJ1-4; a weak D match, TRBD1 (5 bases). Germline V lookup: CDR1 MNHNS, CDR2 SASEGT. V lost 4 bases, J lost 15 bases, and 15 bases lay in between. The CDR3 is 12 amino acids. The CDR3 is CASSAGLGEVFF. The CDR3, as DNA: TGTGCCAGCAGTGCGGGGCTGGGGGAAGTGTTTTTT.

J is TRBJ2-7 and V is TRBV5-1; D may be TRBD1 or TRBD2 (5 bases each). Germline V gives CDR1 SGHRS, CDR2 YFSETQ. The CDR3 loop spans 14 amino acids. Trimming left V 0 bases short and J 5 bases short, with 12 bases between. DNA of the CDR3: TGCGCCAGCAGCTTGGGGGGGAGTTTCCACGAGCAGTACTTC. It translates to CASSLGGSFHEQYF.

V gene TRBV6-1 combines with J gene TRBJ1-1; D gene unclear. The CDR3 sequence is 16 residues long. Germline CDR1 reads MNHNS; CDR2 reads SASEGT. Trimming cost V 2 bases and J 1 base, with 14 bases left between them. Here the CDR3 DNA reads TGTGCCAGCAGTGAATCCCGTTTTTCGGCGAACACTGAAGCTTTCTTT. It encodes CASSESRFSANTEAFF.

V usage is TRBV2 and J usage is TRBJ2-3, with D perhaps matching TRBD2 (5 bases). This CDR3 contains 16 residues. Germline CDR1 reads SNHLY; CDR2 reads FYNNEI. V lost 4 bases to trimming and J lost 0 bases, with 14 bases between them. The CDR3 nucleotides read TGTGCCAGCAGTGGTTTCAGGACTCCTAGCACAGATACGCAGTATTTT. This gives the protein CASSGFRTPSTDTQYF.

Note on this clone: Other DNA sequences in this specimen translate into the identical CDR3. J is TRBJ1-5 and V is TRBV6-1; D ambiguous. Looked up from germline, CDR1 is MNHNS and CDR2 is SASEGT. This CDR3 is 13 amino acids long. V was cut by 3 bases and J by 4 bases, with 7 bases left in between. CDR3 bases: TGTGCCAGCAGTGAGGTGGGGAATCAGCCCCAGCATTTT. It yields the protein CASSEVGNQPQHF.

This chain uses TRBV6-1 with TRBJ2-7; the D gene is possibly TRBD2 (5 bases). CDR3 size: 13 residues. V lost 4 bases and J 0 bases, leaving 7 bases between the germline ends. Germline V gene lookup returns CDR1 MNHNS and CDR2 SASEGT. CDR3 sequence: CASSVGSSYEQYF. CDR3 bases: TGTGCCAGCAGTGTAGGGAGCTCCTACGAGCAGTACTTC.

The V and J genes are TRBV6-4 and TRBJ2-7; 7 nucleotides match TRBD2. The CDR3 extends over 14 amino acids. Germline values: CDR1 MRHNA, CDR2 SNTAGT. Germline trimming cut 6 bases from V and 4 bases from J; bases unmatched to any gene: 9. This CDR3 is CASSARGSTYEQYF. CDR3 DNA: TGTGCCAGCAGCGCTCGCGGGAGTACTTACGAGCAGTACTTC.

The rearrangement links TRBV7-2 to TRBJ2-3; TRBD2 aligns across 8 bases. This CDR3 is 17 amino acids long. The trim removed 1 base at V and 5 bases at J, leaving 11 bases unmatched. Germline values: CDR1 SGHTA, CDR2 FQGNSA. The CDR3 DNA reads TGTGCCAGCAGCTTAGTAATTGGAGCGGGGGCCGGAGATACGCAGTATTTT. Its translation is CASSLVIGAGAGDTQYF. Filled out from reference TRBV7-2 and TRBJ2-3, the complete variable domain reads GAGVSQSPSNKVTEKGKDVELRCDPISGHTALYWYRQSLGQGLEFLIYFQGNSAPDKSGLPSDRFSAERTGGSVSTLTIQRTQQEDSAVYLCASSLVIGAGAGDTQYFGPGTRLTVL.

Note on this clone: A read error may be the cause here, since a much bigger clone is one base away. This chain connects TRBV11-3 to TRBJ2-2; no definite D call. Trimming removed 0 bases from V and 6 bases from J, with 5 bases in between. The CDR3 contains 13 residues. CDR1 SGHNT and CDR2 YENEEA come from the germline V gene. CDR3 in DNA: TGTGCCAGCAGCTTAGATCGGGCCGGGGAGCTGTTTTTT. It specifies CASSLDRAGELFF.

The chain combines TRBV2 with TRBJ2-5, with D maybe TRBD2 (6 bases). There are 14 residues in the CDR3. V dropped 8 bases and J dropped 2 bases, with 15 bases sitting between them. Germline values: CDR1 SNHLY, CDR2 FYNNEI. This CDR3 reads CASGSSGRQETQYF. CDR3 DNA sequence: TGTGCCAGCGGGTCCTCGGGGAGGCAAGAGACCCAGTACTTC.

Only one count was recorded for this clone. V and J are TRBV28 and TRBJ2-7; 10 bases are shared with TRBD2. CDR3 length equals 16 residues. Germline values: CDR1 MDHEN, CDR2 SYDVKM. The V segment lost 3 bases and the J segment 4 bases; nucleotides outside the gene matches: 9. The CDR3 DNA follows: TGTGCCAGCAGTTTGGAGTCTAGCGGGAGTGCATACGAGCAGTACTTC. The encoded protein is CASSLESSGSAYEQYF.